This entry concerns a single T cell receptor (beta chain). Its target is not known. The data were obtained in a study of cytomegalovirus exposure and HLA in healthy donors. Study-level findings and limits: Later analysis identified 15,000 to 20,000 TCR beta sequences associated with HLA alleles, using a false discovery rate threshold of 0.05. Fewer N-insertions (relative to the 666-donor mean) were reportedly seen in an Asian-associated ancestry cluster in a later analysis. One variant, a missense change in DCLRE1C, was linked in a later analysis to TCR beta V- and J-gene trimming.

Use of 60 Vbeta and 13 Jbeta primers characterized the PCR. TCRdb keeps only in-frame clones here, not all; method: immunoSEQ multiplex PCR. The sample yields around 130,000 clones, 70% to 80% seen once. Germline CDR1 and CDR2: MGHRA and YSYEKL. Deletions cut 3 bases from V and 10 bases from J, with 19 bases between. The CDR3 extends over 16 amino acids. The chain couples TRBV4-1 to TRBJ1-6, with D maybe TRBD1 (5 bases). The sequencing input was PBMCs. This clonotype originated in a woman aged 55 to 70 in good health and CMV-seropositive. CDR3 region: CASSQYGGLGESPLHF. CDR3 DNA sequence: TGCGCCAGCAGCCAGTACGGGGGACTCGGCGAATCACCCCTCCACTTT.